This passage covers 17 T cell receptor beta chains from one sample sequenced in a study of blood T cells in healthy people across ages. Then a second PCR, running about 6 to 11 cycles, was carried out with a sample-barcoded 5' primer and a J-beta primer mix. TCRdb used MiXCR to reprocess the 5' RACE reads, holding one entry per CDR3 protein. Found here are approximately 960,000 distinct CDR3 sequences, under 35% of them singletons; the top ten hold 10%. These same data were also listed under a study on T cells of mothers and their children.

Sequencing was carried out using blood. The receptors were gathered from a middle-aged woman in good health.

A remark on this clonotype: A much larger clone sits a single nucleotide away, making a read error possible. V gene TRBV20-1 combines with J gene TRBJ2-4; TRBD2 matches 12 bases. The J call is in doubt because the DNA end fits TRBJ2-7 better. This CDR3 spans 12 amino acids. Germline V gene lookup returns CDR1 DFQATT and CDR2 SNEGSKA (reference sequence). CDR3 coding DNA: TGCAGTACTAGCGGGGGGTCTTTCGAGCAGTACTTC. Its protein product is CSTSGGSFEQYF.

This clonotype was found many times. The chain combines TRBV7-2 with TRBJ2-7, with 10 bases identical to TRBD2. The germline V gene encodes CDR1 SGHTA and CDR2 FQGNSA. The V and J ends lost 5 bases and 5 bases, in that order; junction bases with no gene match: 6. CDR3 length equals 14 residues. CDR3 region: CASSEIAGGDEQYF. The CDR3 DNA sequence: TGTGCCAGCAGCGAAATAGCGGGGGGAGACGAGCAGTACTTC.

V and J are TRBV5-1 and TRBJ2-5, with a weak D call TRBD2 (6 bases). Germline-derived CDR1 and CDR2 are SGHRS and YFSETQ. The CDR3 is made up of 14 amino acids. The V end lost 6 bases, the J end lost 4 bases, and 16 bases lay between the germline ends. As DNA, the CDR3 is TGCGCCAGCACCCCCCGCCGGGAGCCAGAGACCCAGTACTTC. The encoded protein is CASTPRREPETQYF.

The V gene is TRBV24-1, the J gene TRBJ2-6; D not resolved. From germline, CDR1 is KGHDR and CDR2 SFDVKD. V lost 5 bases and J lost 2, with 12 bases in between. This CDR3 is built from 16 residues. The CDR3 DNA reads TGTGCCACCAGTGGCAGAGGCGGTGCTGGGGCCAACGTCCTGACTTTC. Translation: CATSGRGGAGANVLTF.

This clonotype was observed a few times. The rearrangement uses TRBV7-3 and TRBJ2-2; no firm D call. The germline V gene encodes CDR1 SGHTA and CDR2 FQGTGA. This CDR3 region has 14 residues. The V gene lost 1 base and the J gene lost 2 bases, with 5 bases spanning the gap. The DNA for the CDR3 is TGTGCCAGCAGCTTAAGCCACAACACCGGGGAGCTGTTTTTT. It is translated as CASSLSHNTGELFF.

This clonotype has ten or more counts. The J gene is TRBJ1-5, the V gene TRBV12-3 or TRBV12-4; 8 nucleotides match TRBD1. The ends lost 6 bases at V and 7 bases at J; junction bases unmatched: 8. The CDR3 length is 14 residues. As DNA, the CDR3 is TGTGCCAGCAGCCCCGACAGGGGACGACAGCCCCAGCATTTT. Amino acid sequence: CASSPDRGRQPQHF.

This clonotype was seen just once. The chain recombines TRBV12-3 or TRBV12-4 with TRBJ1-5; weak D call: TRBD1 (6 bases). The V gene lost 6 bases and the J gene lost 11 bases, with 26 bases spanning the gap. The CDR3 totals 16 residues. CDR3 bases: TGTGCCAGCAGCCCATCTGCGGGGGGCCTACAAGAGACCCAGCATTTT. This translates into CASSPSAGGLQETQHF.

The CDR3 loop is CSVQRTGGTTGELFF. The CDR3 nucleotides read TGCAGCGTTCAACGGACAGGGGGGACCACCGGGGAGCTGTTTTTT. The rearrangement joins TRBV29-1 to TRBJ2-2, with 10 nucleotides matching TRBD1. The CDR3 has 15 residues. From germline, CDR1 is SQVTM and CDR2 ANQGSEA. Unmatched junction bases numbered 7, after V lost 5 bases and J lost 4 bases.

Only a few counts were recorded for this clonotype. The V and J genes are TRBV4-1 and TRBJ1-2, with a tentative D call TRBD1 (5 bases). The CDR3 is 16 amino acids. V lost 0 bases and J 4 bases, leaving 15 bases between the germline ends. Germline CDR1 and CDR2: MGHRA and YSYEKL. The CDR3 spells CASSQERQGTPYGYTF. Here the CDR3 DNA reads TGCGCCAGCAGCCAAGAGCGTCAGGGTACCCCCTATGGCTACACCTTC.

Concerning this clonotype itself: Germline and junction disagree at one end, which may indicate a read error. V gene TRBV6-2 or TRBV6-3 combines with J gene TRBJ1-2; the D is unclear. Germline V gene lookup returns CDR1 MNHEY and CDR2 SVGEGT. The CDR3 has 12 residues. The CDR3, as DNA: TGTGTCAGCAGCAGCTTTAACTATGGCTACACCTTC. It yields the protein CVSSSFNYGYTF.

This clonotype was recorded many times. This chain uses TRBV7-9 with TRBJ2-3, with 12 bases lining up with TRBD2. V dropped 2 bases and J dropped 8; count of bases not matched to a gene: 8. CDR1 is SEHNR and CDR2 is FQNEAQ in the germline V gene (reference sequence). The length of the CDR3 is 16 residues. The CDR3 spells CASSLSRTSGNGTQYF. CDR3 DNA: TGTGCCAGCAGCTTATCCCGGACTAGCGGGAATGGTACGCAGTATTTT.

Ten or more counts support this clonotype. V and J are TRBV4-1 and TRBJ1-2; D is undetermined. CDR1 is MGHRA and CDR2 is YSYEKL in the germline V gene. The CDR3 has 15 amino acids. V lost 4 bases and J lost 4, with 16 bases in between. In DNA form, the CDR3 reads TGCGCCAGCAGCCCGGTTGGAGGATTACTCTATGGCTACACCTTC. Translation gives CASSPVGGLLYGYTF.

In regard to this clonotype: This could be a read error, since a much larger clone is one nucleotide away. This chain links TRBV18 with TRBJ1-1; maybe TRBD1 (5 bases). The CDR3 runs to 14 residues. CDR1 and CDR2 from the germline V gene are KGHSH and LQKENI. CDR3 region: CTSSPNTGGTEAFF. The CDR3 region has the DNA TGTACCAGCTCACCAAATACCGGGGGCACTGAAGCTTTCTTT.

This clonotype has a single count. The CDR3 region has the DNA TGCAGTGCTACTCAATCACAGGGGCTTAACTCCAATCAGCCCCAGTATTTT. The encoded protein is CSATQSQGLNSNQPQYF. The chain carries TRBV20-1 and TRBJ1-5; TRBD1 aligns across 7 bases. The J call is doubtful: the DNA matches TRBJ2-3 better. The CDR3 covers 17 residues. In germline, CDR1 is DFQATT, CDR2 SNEGSKA (reference sequence).

This clonotype was observed many times. The rearrangement joins TRBV12-3 or TRBV12-4 to TRBJ1-2; possible D gene TRBD1, 5 bases. V dropped 3 bases and J dropped 2 bases, with 10 bases sitting between them. The CDR3 spans 14 residues. The CDR3 sequence: CASSLAGLNYGYTF. Here the CDR3 DNA reads TGTGCCAGCAGTTTGGCAGGGCTGAACTATGGCTACACCTTC.

This clonotype was recorded a few times. The V gene is TRBV7-3, the J gene TRBJ1-2, with TRBD1 matching 7 bases. The V segment lost 4 bases and the J segment 7 bases; nucleotides outside the gene matches: 15. CDR1 is SGHTA, CDR2 FQGTGA, per germline. CDR3 length: 16 residues. CDR3 in amino acids: CASSSTGDRASGGYTF. The CDR3 DNA follows: TGTGCCAGCAGCTCCACGGGTGACAGGGCTTCTGGTGGCTACACCTTC.

Turning to this clonotype: This could be a read error, since a much larger clone is one nucleotide away. This chain links TRBV9 with TRBJ1-4; D ambiguous. Germline V gene sequence: CDR1 SGDLS, CDR2 YYNGEE. CDR3 length: 16 amino acids. The CDR3, as DNA: TGTGCCAGCAGCGCCCTAGAGGGTTCGACTAATGAAAAACGGTTTTTT. This sequence encodes CASSALEGSTNEKRFF. The full variable domain, with the rest looked up from reference TRBV9 and TRBJ1-4, is DSGVTQTPKHLITATGQRVTLRCSPRSGDLSVYWYQQSLDQGLQFLIQYYNGEERAKGNILERFSAQQFPDLHSELNLSSLELGDSALYFCASSALEGSTNEKRFFGSGTQLSVL.